This T cell receptor (beta chain) was sequenced in a study of CD8+ T cells in alopecia areata. Study summary: The drug, oral tofacitinib, was given to treated patients at 5 to 10 mg twice daily.

Losses at the gene ends were 10 bases for V and 2 bases for J; bases not matched to a gene: 7. Germline CDR1 is LGHNT and CDR2 is FRNRAP. The CDR3 covers 14 residues. In its sample, this clone was seen a few times. Extracted from the samples, RNA was reverse transcribed into cDNA to serve as the sequencing template. Assay: immunoSEQ multiplex PCR; the TCRdb copy retains only in-frame clones and omits some. The sample includes 150,000 to 200,000 clones, under 80% of them seen just once. Treatment specified: oral pan-JAK inhibitor, 5-10 mg twice daily. The authors sorted CD4+ and CD8+ T cells from PBMCs.

This chain uses TRBV12-5 with TRBJ2-3; 9 positions match TRBD1. The sequence was obtained from a human donor with alopecia areata. The sample here was CD4+ T cells sorted from blood, taken around week 50, from a patient treated with tofacitinib. The CDR3 here is CATARTGDTDTQYF. CDR3 sequence (DNA): TGTGCTACAGCGAGGACAGGGGACACAGATACGCAGTATTTT.